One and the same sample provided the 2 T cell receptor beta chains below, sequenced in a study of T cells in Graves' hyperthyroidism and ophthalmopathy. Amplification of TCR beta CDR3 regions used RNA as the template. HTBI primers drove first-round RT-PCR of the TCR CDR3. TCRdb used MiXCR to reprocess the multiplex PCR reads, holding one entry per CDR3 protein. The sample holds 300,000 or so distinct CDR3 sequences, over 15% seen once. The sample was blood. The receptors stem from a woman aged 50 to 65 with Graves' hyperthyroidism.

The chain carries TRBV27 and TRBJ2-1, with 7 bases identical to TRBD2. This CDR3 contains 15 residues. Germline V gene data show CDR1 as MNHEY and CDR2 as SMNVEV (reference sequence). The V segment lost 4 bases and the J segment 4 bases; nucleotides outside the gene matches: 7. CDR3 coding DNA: TGTGCCAGCAGTTCGGGGGGACTTGGGTACAATGAGCAGTTCTTC. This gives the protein CASSSGGLGYNEQFF.

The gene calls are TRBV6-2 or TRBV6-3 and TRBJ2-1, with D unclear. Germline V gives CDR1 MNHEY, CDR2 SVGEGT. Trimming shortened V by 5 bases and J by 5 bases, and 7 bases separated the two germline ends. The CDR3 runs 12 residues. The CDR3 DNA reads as TGTGCCAGCAGTGGCATGAACAATGAGCAGTTCTTC. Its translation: CASSGMNNEQFF.